The present TCR beta chain was sequenced within a study of blood T cell repertoires in COVID-19. Trimming removed 5 bases from V and 8 bases from J, with 27 bases in between. This CDR3 is built from 17 residues. CDR1 is SGHTA and CDR2 is FQGTGA in the germline V gene. Repertoires were generated with immunoSEQ multiplex PCR, while TCRdb's copy carries only in-frame clones and drops some. The sample shows some 200,000 clones, 88% of them seen only once. This clone was detected only a few times. Two negative PCRs, clearance, or symptom resolution had been documented for recovered Cohort 3 donors. The clonotype comes from a woman in her twenties or thirties who had recovered from COVID-19. The chain joins TRBV7-3 to TRBJ1-2, with D maybe TRBD1 (5 bases). The material sequenced was PBMCs or T cells enriched from blood (not recorded which). The CDR3 reads CASSPSPRQHQTGGYTF. CDR3 nucleotide sequence: TGTGCCAGCAGCCCCAGCCCCCGACAGCATCAAACGGGCGGCTACACCTTC.